The clone carrying this T cell receptor (beta chain) showed up many times. One end of the junction is discordant with germline, which a read error may explain. This record belongs to a study of response to subunit inactivated influenza vaccine. TCRdb called the RT-PCR reads again in MiXCR, with one record for every CDR3 protein. The sample has about 610,000 distinct CDR3 sequences, roughly 15% seen once; the top ten hold around 10%. Germline lookup yields CDR1 SEHNR and CDR2 FQNEAQ (reference sequence). There are 12 residues in the CDR3. The specimen was PBMCs from blood, collected about 12 days after vaccination. V is TRBV7-9 and J is TRBJ2-7, with 7 positions matching TRBD2. This receptor was taken from a man in his fifties who received an inactivated influenza vaccine. The CDR3 loop reads CASSRGLDRINF. CDR3 nucleotide sequence: TGTGCCAGCAGCCGCGGACTAGACCGGATCAACTTC.